This TCR beta chain was captured by sequencing in a study of cytomegalovirus exposure and HLA in healthy donors. Study-level results: Subsequent analysis revealed that first-cohort TCR clusters tended to co-occur in the roughly 120 validation repertoires. In vitro experiments confirmed that three CMV-associated chains were specific for CMV antigens. According to the study, approximately 150 TCR beta chains were cytomegalovirus-associated. Whilst most TCR sequences proved rare, a subset of public TCRs occurred across many donors.

Points on this clone: No antigen is known for it.

Germline lookup yields CDR1 SGDLS and CDR2 YYNGEE. The CDR3 runs 14 residues. The V segment lost 3 bases and the J segment 14 bases; nucleotides outside the gene matches: 13. TCRdb's table, derived via immunoSEQ multiplex PCR, lists solely in-frame clones and lacks some. The sample yields under 350,000 clones, 65% to 90% seen once. V usage is TRBV9 and J usage is TRBJ1-4, with 7 bases identical to TRBD1. Sequenced: PBMCs. The source is a woman under 30 in good health and CMV-seronegative. The chain's CDR3 is CASSAGTATGGLFF. The CDR3 coding sequence is TGTGCCAGCAGCGCCGGGACAGCCACCGGTGGGCTGTTTTTT.